A selection of T cell receptor beta chains follows, all from one sample in a study of cytomegalovirus exposure and HLA in healthy donors. Sequencing used immunoSEQ multiplex PCR; TCRdb keeps in-frame clones, though not all of them. The sample has 150,000 to 200,000 clones, roughly 70% seen once. The sequencing sample was made of PBMCs. Receptors originate from a woman in her late teens or twenties in good health and CMV-seropositive. The CDR3 runs from the conserved cysteine through the conserved F or W. The order of the fields is D gene, J gene, V gene, CDR3 length, clone size, CDR3 DNA, CDR3 protein. The D gene is left open where the match is weak. Some rows mark clone size as missing; the rest say once, few, many or name a class of expanded clone.

d_gene: -
j_gene: TRBJ2-7
v_gene: TRBV4-3
len: 13
abundance: -
CDR3nt: TGCGCCAGCAGCCAAGAGGAGGGCTACGAGCAGTACTTC
CDR3aa: CASSQEEGYEQYF

d_gene: -
j_gene: TRBJ2-5
v_gene: TRBV7-9
len: 14
abundance: -
CDR3nt: TGTGCCAGCAGCGCGGTGACGGCTTTCACCCCCCAGTACTTC
CDR3aa: CASSAVTAFTPQYF

d_gene: -
j_gene: TRBJ1-1
v_gene: TRBV12-5
len: 15
abundance: few
CDR3nt: TGTGCTAGTGACCCCGGGGGGGCACGGGACACTGAAGCTTTCTTT
CDR3aa: CASDPGGARDTEAFF

d_gene: TRBD2
j_gene: TRBJ2-3
v_gene: TRBV30
len: 15
abundance: -
CDR3nt: TGTGCCTGGAGTTTCCGACTAGCGGGCACAGATACGCAGTATTTT
CDR3aa: CAWSFRLAGTDTQYF

d_gene: -
j_gene: TRBJ2-2
v_gene: TRBV30
len: 14
abundance: -
CDR3nt: TGTGCCTGGAAGGGGGTAGCTGAGAGCGGGGAGCTGTTTTTT
CDR3aa: CAWKGVAESGELFF

d_gene: -
j_gene: TRBJ1-4
v_gene: TRBV5-1
len: 15
abundance: -
CDR3nt: TGCGCCAGCAGCCGGGCCTGGGGGCGGGATGAAAAACTGTTTTTT
CDR3aa: CASSRAWGRDEKLFF

d_gene: TRBD1
j_gene: TRBJ2-6
v_gene: TRBV7-9
len: 18
abundance: -
CDR3nt: TGTTCCAGCAGCGCCACCCGGGACAGGTCTGCTGGGGCCAACGTCCTGACTTTC
CDR3aa: CSSSATRDRSAGANVLTF

d_gene: -
j_gene: TRBJ2-3
v_gene: TRBV18
len: 12
abundance: -
CDR3nt: TGTGCCAGCTCACCACCCTTTAATACGCAGTATTTT
CDR3aa: CASSPPFNTQYF

d_gene: -
j_gene: TRBJ1-1
v_gene: TRBV5-6
len: 14
abundance: -
CDR3nt: TGTGCCAGCAGCTCAGCGAGTACCAACACTGAAGCTTTCTTT
CDR3aa: CASSSASTNTEAFF

d_gene: -
j_gene: TRBJ2-2
v_gene: TRBV1
len: 11
abundance: -
CDR3nt: TGCACCAACCTAAGCACCGGGGAGCTGTTTTTT
CDR3aa: CTNLSTGELFF

d_gene: TRBD1
j_gene: TRBJ1-2
v_gene: TRBV30
len: 13
abundance: -
CDR3nt: TGTGCCTGGAGTTCCACAGGGGGCTATGGCTACACCTTC
CDR3aa: CAWSSTGGYGYTF

d_gene: TRBD2
j_gene: TRBJ2-5
v_gene: TRBV30
len: 17
abundance: -
CDR3nt: TGTGCCTGGAGTGTTGTGGTTAGCGGGGGGGGTCAAGAGACCCAGTACTTC
CDR3aa: CAWSVVVSGGGQETQYF

d_gene: -
j_gene: TRBJ1-6
v_gene: TRBV18
len: 17
abundance: -
CDR3nt: TGTGCCAGCTCACCATCCCAAGCAGGCCGGATGAATTCACCCCTCCACTTT
CDR3aa: CASSPSQAGRMNSPLHF

d_gene: TRBD1
j_gene: TRBJ2-7
v_gene: TRBV7-2
len: 14
abundance: few
CDR3nt: TGTGCCAGCAGCGCGGACAGGAACTCCTACGAGCAGTACTTC
CDR3aa: CASSADRNSYEQYF